This T cell receptor (beta chain) originates from a study of T cell responses to AZD1222 COVID-19 vaccine. Whole-study results and caveats: White British people made up most donors, females outnumbered males, and clonal diversity was possibly underestimated. At study baseline, merely a handful of AZD1222 recipients were seropositive. The study sampled repertoires only after the peak T cell response. Spike-specific TCR breadth and depth both grew after two AZD1222 doses.

Trimming took 5 bases from V and 1 from J, leaving 11 bases between them. The germline V gene has CDR1 SEHNR and CDR2 FQNEAQ (reference sequence). The CDR3 contains 15 residues. Comments on this clone: What it recognizes is unknown.

The method was immunoSEQ multiplex PCR; TCRdb's version includes in-frame clones alone and lacks a portion of them. The sample has more than 95,000 clones; roughly 92% are singletons. Here the sequenced sample was peripheral blood, taken 28 days after the second AZD1222 dose. The sequence came from an adult who received the AZD1222 COVID-19 vaccine. The chain links TRBV7-9 to TRBJ2-2; D call uncertain. The CDR3 DNA sequence: TGTGCCAGCAGCGACGTACTGAGGAACACCGGGGAGCTGTTTTTT. Translated: CASSDVLRNTGELFF.